This paragraph covers one TCR beta chain sequence. This clonotype was observed a handful of times. The specificity of this receptor is unknown. No quality values exist for individual bases; no much larger clone is one base distant. The library was made by 5' RACE. The listed sequencing device is Illumina HiSeq 2500. The second PCR ran for roughly 6 to 11 cycles and used a J-beta primer mix along with a sample-barcoded 5' primer. Each TCR beta cDNA molecule received a unique molecular identifier from a template-switch 5' adaptor carrying 12 random nucleotides. At least 2.5 million CDR3-containing paired-end reads were obtained from each sample. The Mint cDNA synthesis kit, primed by a TRBC-specific oligonucleotide, was used to synthesize first-strand cDNA from all RNA. All cDNA was treated with uracil-DNA glycosylase and then went through a first 18-cycle PCR with the universal primers M1SS and BC2_uni_R. On the study's bioinformatics: For normalization, 1 million high-quality reads were randomly selected from each sample, with every read carrying a distinct molecular identifier. Instead of being binned into consensus sequences, reads that shared molecular identifiers were thrown out. MiTCR, run with a Q25 quality threshold and the strictest error-elimination algorithm, handled CDR3 identification, clonotype clustering and error correction. Lower-bound total TCR beta diversity was estimated with a nonparametric unseen species model using Euler transformation. TCRdb passed the public sequencing reads through fastp at Q25 and MiXCR, retaining productive beta sequences. Duplicate CDR3 protein sequences are folded into a single record with the most common DNA and genes. What appears here as the V and J calls and clone size reflects TCRdb's work, not the paper's. The sample records 750,000 or so distinct CDR3 sequences, around a quarter of which are singletons. Roughly a tenth of the sample comes from the top ten.

CDR1 and CDR2, per the germline V gene, are MDHEN and SYDVKM. Its CDR3 holds 18 amino acids, cysteine through phenylalanine. Of the read, only the CDR3 DNA is kept; its 54 bases are in frame from base 1. The sample belongs to a study of blood T cells in healthy people across ages (dated by TCRdb to between 2014 and 2017). A note on the overall study: Template switching captured roughly one uniquely barcoded TCR beta cDNA molecule per two T cells in model experiments. Age-related changes in TCR beta repertoire diversity were measured in the study by deep sequencing normalized with unique cDNA molecular identifiers. The donors were split into four age groups: young (average around 15 years), middle-aged (roughly 39), aged (roughly 60) and long-lived (about 82). The study analyzed two additional independent replicas of 1 million unique cDNA reads from the same blood draw for two donors, one aged 18 to 29 and one aged 80 or older.

Study-level results and caveats: Total diversity estimates from one million sequenced T cells were considered lower bounds and underestimates. Compared with the aged group, more naive CD4+ T cells, fewer expanded clones and increased TCR diversity were shown by the long-lived group, suggesting age selection. Bulk unsorted PBMC profiling prevented conclusive comparison of naive and antigen-experienced compartments. There was a strong correlation between observed TCR beta diversity and the percentage of naive T cells measured by flow cytometry. As age increased, observed TCR beta diversity per million T cells dropped in a roughly linear way, and a significant reduction was already evident by age roughly 40. Because the CMV infection status of the donors was unknown, age-related changes in expanded clonotypes may potentially have been confounded.

Donors were a few dozen systemically healthy Caucasian individuals from Russia aged roughly 6 to 95 years. Ten milliliters of peripheral blood were collected from each donor into EDTA-treated Vacutainer tubes. Ficoll-Paque density-gradient centrifugation was used to isolate PBMCs, with at least 6.5 million obtained per sample. Total RNA, at least 6 micrograms per sample, was extracted from PBMCs with Trizol reagent. Naive CD45RAhigh/CD27high T cell percentages were measured by flow cytometry on a PBMC aliquot from every donor. A further study also used this sample, focusing on T cells of mothers and their children. Per the second study: Donors were nine systemically healthy Caucasian individuals: three mothers and their six children. cDNA synthesis used all of the extracted RNA, with around 1.5 ug of RNA in each 15 ul reaction. In the second PCR, the M1S primer introduced both the sample barcodes and 2-4 random nucleotides. Over 8 million TCR beta CDR3 reads came from each mother, compared with millions of reads from each child. Thymic selection similarly shapes TCR recombination output in related and unrelated pairs, with minor effect from inherited differences. Normalized repertoire overlap in related mother-child pairs was always slightly higher than in unrelated mother-child pairs, but the difference was never significant. No persistent microchimeric T cell clones were detected, at a sensitivity of approximately 100 clones per million clonotypes. In the study, deep NGS was used to compare the TCR beta repertoires of mothers and children, and features distinguishing related mother-child pairs from unrelated individuals were sought. The mean age was about 37 +/- 4 years for the mothers and approximately 11 +/- 4 years for the children. After adapter ligation was performed with NEBNext reagents, the libraries were sequenced on an Illumina HiSeq 2000 with 100+100 nt paired-end reads. To prevent cross-contamination, the mother and child libraries were prepared one month apart and sequenced in separate runs. Each donor had between roughly 450,000 and 2,300,000 distinct TCR beta clonotypes identified. Naive TCR beta clonotypes were estimated from low-frequency clonotypes matched to each donor's FACS-determined naive share, without sorting.

Sequenced: blood. The sequence was collected from a boy younger than 18 in good health. The sequence is built from TRBV28 and TRBJ2-1; 9 of the junction bases match TRBD2. The assigned J gene may be wrong: the sequence end matches TRBJ2-5 better. The CDR3 protein is CASSSNPELAGVGETQYF. The sequenced DNA is TGTGCCAGCAGTTCTAACCCCGAATTAGCGGGAGTGGGGGAGACCCAGTACTTC.